These 6 T cell receptor beta chains were sequenced from one sample in a study of blood T cell repertoires in COVID-19. Libraries were prepared by immunoSEQ multiplex PCR; TCRdb keeps only in-frame clonotypes and omits some of them. The data contain approximately 400,000 clones, approximately 89% of them singletons. The material sequenced was PBMCs or T cells enriched from blood (not recorded which). The receptor set was obtained from a man between 25 and 39 years old who had recovered from COVID-19.

The chain combines TRBV6-5 with TRBJ1-1; no definite D call. The ends were cut back, 4 bases at V and 5 bases at J, with 11 bases in the middle. Germline V gene lookup returns CDR1 MNHEY and CDR2 SVGAGI. This CDR3 spans 13 amino acids. The CDR3 sequence: CASSSPQRTEAFF. In nucleotides, the CDR3 is TGTGCCAGCAGTTCCCCCCAGAGGACTGAAGCTTTCTTT.

This clone has just one count. The V and J genes are TRBV7-9 and TRBJ1-1; no reliable D call. Germline V gene data show CDR1 as SEHNR and CDR2 as FQNEAQ (reference sequence). The V and J ends lost 0 bases and 10 bases respectively, with 15 bases between them. The CDR3 is made up of 14 amino acids. CDR3 protein: CASSLARTAEGAFF. The CDR3 nucleotides are TGTGCCAGCAGCTTAGCCCGGACGGCCGAGGGAGCTTTCTTT.

This sequence joins TRBV5-1 and TRBJ2-7; D might be TRBD1 (6 bases). The CDR3 covers 14 residues. The germline CDR1 and CDR2 sequences are SGHRS and YFSETQ. V was shortened by 0 bases and J by 3 bases, with 10 bases between the two germline ends. The CDR3 DNA follows: TGCGCCAGCAGCTTGGGGGACACCTTCTACGAGCAGTACTTC. It translates to CASSLGDTFYEQYF.

This chain joins TRBV6-5 and TRBJ2-1; perhaps TRBD1 as D (6 bases). This CDR3 is 15 amino acids long. The germline V gene encodes CDR1 MNHEY and CDR2 SVGAGI. V lost 7 bases, J lost 4 bases, and 17 bases lay in between. CDR3 region: CASTLTGWGYNEQFF. In DNA form, the CDR3 reads TGTGCCAGCACCTTAACAGGGTGGGGATACAATGAGCAGTTCTTC.

CDR3 sequence (DNA): TGTGCCAGCAGTAGGAGGGAGACCCAGTACTTC. Protein: CASSRRETQYF. The rearrangement joins TRBV25-1 to TRBJ2-5; the D gene is possibly TRBD2 (5 bases). CDR1 is MGHDK, CDR2 SYGVNS, per germline. The V end lost 5 bases, the J end lost 5 bases, and 6 bases lay between the germline ends. CDR3 length: 11 amino acids.

The chain employs TRBV10-1 and TRBJ2-1; perhaps TRBD1 as D (6 bases). The germline V and J ends were trimmed by 2 bases and 2 bases, with 10 bases remaining between them. The CDR3 runs to 15 residues. CDR1 and CDR2 from the germline V gene are WNHNN and SYGVQD (reference sequence). The DNA of the CDR3 is TGCGCCAGCAGTGAGATGGGGGCTCCCTACAATGAGCAGTTCTTC. Its protein product is CASSEMGAPYNEQFF.